This T cell receptor (beta chain) emerged from a study of memory CD4+ T cells and cytomegalovirus serostatus. The CDR3 spans 15 residues. The V and J ends lost 3 bases and 8 bases, in that order; junction bases with no gene match: 6. CDR1 is GTSNPN and CDR2 is SVGIG in the germline V gene (reference sequence). Single viable CD3+CD4+CD8-CD45RO+ cells were sorted as the memory CD4+ T cells. Sequencing used immunoSEQ multiplex PCR; TCRdb keeps in-frame clones, though not all of them. The table includes about 61,000 clones, around four fifths detected once. Sequenced input: memory CD4+ T cells from blood. This receptor was identified in an adult in good health and CMV-seronegative. The rearrangement links TRBV30 to TRBJ2-1; 14 nucleotides line up with TRBD2. The CDR3 DNA reads as TGTGCCTGGAGCGCCGGGACTAGCGGGAGATATGAGCAGTTCTTC. This sequence encodes CAWSAGTSGRYEQFF. Full variable domain (outside the CDR3, taken from reference TRBV30 and TRBJ2-1): SQTIHQWPATLVQPVGSPLSLECTVEGTSNPNLYWYRQAAGRGLQLLFYSVGIGQISSEVPQNLSASRPQDRQFILSSKKLLLSDSGFYLCAWSAGTSGRYEQFFGPGTRLTVL.